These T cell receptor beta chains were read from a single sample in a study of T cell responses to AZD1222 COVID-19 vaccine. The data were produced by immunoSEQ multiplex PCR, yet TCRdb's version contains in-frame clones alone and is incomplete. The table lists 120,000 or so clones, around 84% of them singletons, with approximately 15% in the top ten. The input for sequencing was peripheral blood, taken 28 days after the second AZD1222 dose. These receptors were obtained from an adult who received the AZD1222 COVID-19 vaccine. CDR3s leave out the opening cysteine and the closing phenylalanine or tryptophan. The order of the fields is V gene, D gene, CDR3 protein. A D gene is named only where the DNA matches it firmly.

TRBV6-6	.	ASRLTETQY
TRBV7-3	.	ASSLFVGAPNEQF
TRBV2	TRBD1	ASSGGVTEAF
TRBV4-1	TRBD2	ASSLRTPSGTVQPLAKNIQY
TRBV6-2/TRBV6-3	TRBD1	ASSPTGLRGYT
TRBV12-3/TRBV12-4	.	ASTLSGSTEAF
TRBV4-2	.	ASSQGRVGLHPYEQY
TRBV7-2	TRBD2	ASSLGMLAGSYNEQF
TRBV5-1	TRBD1	ASSPGTVYSYEQY
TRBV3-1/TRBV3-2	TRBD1	ASSQQIITGGDGYT
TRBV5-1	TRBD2	ASSLGLAGYNEQF
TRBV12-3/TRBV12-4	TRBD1	ASSDRGAGYT
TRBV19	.	ASSRGLTDRGWGEQF
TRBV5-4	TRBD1	ASSLVRDRGGYGYT
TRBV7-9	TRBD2	ASSLGNSGGHRETQY
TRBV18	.	ASSPAGSNTGELF
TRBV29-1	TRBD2	SVAGLASETQY
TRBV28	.	ASRADTAYGYT
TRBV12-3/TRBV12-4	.	ASIKGGNEQF
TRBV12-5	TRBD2	ASGLSRGTSGYNEQF
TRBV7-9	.	ASRDEGSTGELF
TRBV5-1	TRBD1	ASSLGQGDNEQF
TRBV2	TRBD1	ASRRPDRVDIQY